This is a list of T cell receptor beta chains from one sample in a study of T cell repertoires in cytomegalovirus infection. MiXCR was run by TCRdb on the reads, yielding one entry per CDR3 protein. Of roughly 500,000 distinct CDR3 sequences listed, roughly 34% were seen once; the top ten hold 17%. These receptors have no known antigen. Specimen: cultured PBMCs, collected from culture after CMV antigen stimulation. All receptors come from a human donor in good health (CMV status not recorded). Some clones in this sample may be carry-over from other donors' samples. The conserved cysteine and the conserved F or W are not part of the CDR3 here. Fields, in order: V gene, J gene, CDR3 protein.

V gene: TRBV20-1
J gene: TRBJ2-2
CDR3 protein: SARDSGNPGELF

V gene: TRBV6-8
J gene: TRBJ2-7
CDR3 protein: ASTSDRVAAKTYEQY

V gene: TRBV6-1
J gene: TRBJ1-1
CDR3 protein: ASSRGRSDTEAF

V gene: TRBV7-8
J gene: TRBJ1-1
CDR3 protein: ASSPRGQTEAF

V gene: TRBV19
J gene: TRBJ1-2
CDR3 protein: ASKRNPPLGYGYT

V gene: TRBV19
J gene: TRBJ2-3
CDR3 protein: ASSISGSRADTQY

V gene: TRBV4-1
J gene: TRBJ2-6
CDR3 protein: ASSKGTGANVLT

V gene: TRBV5-4
J gene: TRBJ2-1
CDR3 protein: ASSPTGLGRNEQF

V gene: TRBV27
J gene: TRBJ1-2
CDR3 protein: ASSLFQGSSGYT

V gene: TRBV29-1
J gene: TRBJ1-4
CDR3 protein: SVGSPGNEKLF

V gene: TRBV5-8
J gene: TRBJ2-3
CDR3 protein: ASSLVSGMGTDTQY

V gene: TRBV7-9
J gene: TRBJ2-3
CDR3 protein: ASRQPEGPWTDTQY

V gene: TRBV6-5
J gene: TRBJ1-2
CDR3 protein: ASSYDGTGVYGYT

V gene: TRBV6-2/TRBV6-3
J gene: TRBJ2-1
CDR3 protein: ASRPPGLAGGRMF

V gene: TRBV7-9
J gene: TRBJ1-4
CDR3 protein: ASSPTWRTGREKLF

V gene: TRBV4-1
J gene: TRBJ1-5
CDR3 protein: ASSPRDTYSNQPQH

V gene: TRBV7-8
J gene: TRBJ2-7
CDR3 protein: ASSLRDGTSGTYEQY

V gene: TRBV7-2
J gene: TRBJ2-5
CDR3 protein: ASSPTVGGPPSETQY

V gene: TRBV12-3/TRBV12-4
J gene: TRBJ1-6
CDR3 protein: ASSPSGAHISPLH

V gene: TRBV20-1
J gene: TRBJ2-6
CDR3 protein: SALRGGFTLSGANVLT

V gene: TRBV20-1
J gene: TRBJ2-1
CDR3 protein: SASGLAGVSSYNEQF

V gene: TRBV29-1
J gene: TRBJ2-3
CDR3 protein: SVEQDTQY

V gene: TRBV7-8
J gene: TRBJ2-5
CDR3 protein: ASSSFSGRAETQY

V gene: TRBV7-2
J gene: TRBJ1-5
CDR3 protein: ASSSQSGSNQPQH

V gene: TRBV7-2
J gene: TRBJ2-4
CDR3 protein: ASSSRGSGAKNIQY

V gene: TRBV4-1
J gene: TRBJ1-2
CDR3 protein: ASSQVLAGARDSGGYT

V gene: TRBV7-9
J gene: TRBJ1-2
CDR3 protein: ASSPVGFGFGPFYGYT

V gene: TRBV7-2
J gene: TRBJ1-1
CDR3 protein: ASSSPRTRNTEAF

V gene: TRBV20-1
J gene: TRBJ2-1
CDR3 protein: SALHAANEQF

V gene: TRBV6-1
J gene: TRBJ2-1
CDR3 protein: ATNPLAGHEQF

V gene: TRBV19
J gene: TRBJ1-5
CDR3 protein: ASRNPGRIDQPQH

V gene: TRBV6-5
J gene: TRBJ1-2
CDR3 protein: ASSYRNSPLLSGYT

V gene: TRBV7-9
J gene: TRBJ1-6
CDR3 protein: ASSFIQGSSPLH

V gene: TRBV7-2
J gene: TRBJ2-4
CDR3 protein: ASSLEFGAQNIQY

V gene: TRBV20-1
J gene: TRBJ1-1
CDR3 protein: SASTENTEAF

V gene: TRBV6-2/TRBV6-3
J gene: TRBJ1-5
CDR3 protein: ASSYPGTGKH

V gene: TRBV11-2
J gene: TRBJ2-1
CDR3 protein: ASRPLAVYNEQF

V gene: TRBV27
J gene: TRBJ2-1
CDR3 protein: ASSPHGTSGYNEQF

V gene: TRBV7-2
J gene: TRBJ1-5
CDR3 protein: ASSLLQGNNQPQH

V gene: TRBV11-1
J gene: TRBJ2-3
CDR3 protein: ASSLGILALTDTQY

V gene: TRBV4-3
J gene: TRBJ2-1
CDR3 protein: ASSQETYPSSYNEQF

V gene: TRBV12-3/TRBV12-4
J gene: TRBJ2-1
CDR3 protein: ASRLGQGGNEQF

V gene: TRBV12-5
J gene: TRBJ1-2
CDR3 protein: ASDLQGTSRGYT

V gene: TRBV28
J gene: TRBJ2-1
CDR3 protein: ASTPPGRPNEQF

V gene: TRBV19
J gene: TRBJ2-5
CDR3 protein: ASSIGSGIQETQY

V gene: TRBV7-2
J gene: TRBJ1-4
CDR3 protein: ASRFGQGAGKLF

V gene: TRBV9
J gene: TRBJ2-1
CDR3 protein: ASSVVVTGIYNEQF

V gene: TRBV20-1
J gene: TRBJ2-2
CDR3 protein: SAMNRNTGELF

V gene: TRBV27
J gene: TRBJ2-1
CDR3 protein: ASSFSTSGRDEQF

V gene: TRBV7-4
J gene: TRBJ1-4
CDR3 protein: ASSDGTTTNEKLF

V gene: TRBV12-3/TRBV12-4
J gene: TRBJ1-1
CDR3 protein: ASSFARKVVAF

V gene: TRBV25-1
J gene: TRBJ2-6
CDR3 protein: ASSGGTGGSSGANVLT

V gene: TRBV19
J gene: TRBJ2-2
CDR3 protein: ASTPQGPGELF

V gene: TRBV28
J gene: TRBJ2-3
CDR3 protein: ASTSYGQFTDTQY

V gene: TRBV7-2
J gene: TRBJ1-6
CDR3 protein: ASSPIDRGRSPLH